This is a list of T cell receptor beta chains from one sample in a study of T cells in Graves' hyperthyroidism and ophthalmopathy. Each CDR3 protein is one row after TCRdb ran MiXCR on the multiplex PCR reads. The sample holds fewer than 550,000 distinct CDR3 sequences, less than 20% seen once. The sequenced material came from blood. The receptor set was obtained from a woman under 30 with Graves' hyperthyroidism. Each CDR3 is given with its conserved first and last residue. A D gene is named only where the DNA matches it firmly. Where a row states a size, it is once, few, many or the class of an expanded clone; other rows omit it.

TGTGCCAGCAGTGCACGGGGCGGGAGGACCAAAAACATTCAGTACTTC CASSARGGRTKNIQYF many TRBV2 TRBD2 TRBJ2-4 16
TGTGCCAGCAGCTCGGACAGGGGAGGAAAGGGCTACACCTTC CASSSDRGGKGYTF many TRBV7-3 TRBD1 TRBJ1-2 14
TGTGCCACCAGTGAACACCCCGGGGGAGCCCAGCATTTT CATSEHPGGAQHF many TRBV24-1 - TRBJ1-5 13
TGCAGCGTACGGACAGGGTACGAAAAACTGTTTTTT CSVRTGYEKLFF few TRBV29-1 TRBD1 TRBJ1-4 12
TGCAGTGCTAGAGACCCTTCGGGGAGTGACAAGACCCAGTACTTC CSARDPSGSDKTQYF once TRBV20-1 - TRBJ2-5 15
TGTGCCAGCAGTTTCGGTGAAGCCCAGCATTTT CASSFGEAQHF many TRBV12-3/TRBV12-4 - TRBJ1-5 11
TGTGCCAGTAGTATTATGAGTTTTTCTGAAGCTTTCTTT CASSIMSFSEAFF many TRBV19 - TRBJ1-1 13
TGCGCCAGCAGCCCTACAGGGCCCGAGCAGTACTTC CASSPTGPEQYF many TRBV5-1 - TRBJ2-7 12
TGTGCCAGCAGCGGGCCGTCCGATTCACCCCTCCACTTT CASSGPSDSPLHF many TRBV7-9 - TRBJ1-6 13
TGTGCCAGCGCGTACAGGGCCCTCGTCACCGGGGAGCTGTTTTTT CASAYRALVTGELFF many TRBV28 - TRBJ2-2 15
TGTGCCAGTAGTCCAGGGACAGGGGCCGCAACTAATGAAAAACTGTTTTTT CASSPGTGAATNEKLFF many TRBV19 TRBD1 TRBJ1-4 17
TGCAGTGCTATAGACAGGGCCCAAGGTCGTCATGAAAAACTGTTTTTT CSAIDRAQGRHEKLFF many TRBV20-1 TRBD1 TRBJ1-4 16
TGCAGTGCTAGAGATCCAACGGCCTTGGCGCAGTATTTT CSARDPTALAQYF many TRBV20-1 - TRBJ2-3 13
TGCGCCAGCAGCTTGGGGGGGACAGAATCTAACGAGCAGTACTTC CASSLGGTESNEQYF many TRBV5-1 TRBD1 TRBJ2-7 15
TGTGCCAGCAGTGGGGGACTAGCGGGACCCGAGCAGTTCTTC CASSGGLAGPEQFF many TRBV28 TRBD2 TRBJ2-1 14
TGCGCCAGCAGACAAGGGTTGGACTATGGCTACACCTTC CASRQGLDYGYTF many TRBV5-1 - TRBJ1-2 13
TGCGCCAGCAGCCGGGACAGCACTAATGAAAAACTGTTTTTT CASSRDSTNEKLFF many TRBV5-1 TRBD1 TRBJ1-4 14
TGTGCCAGCAGCTCCGGGACTAGCGGGGAGTACACCGGGGAGCTGTTTTTT CASSSGTSGEYTGELFF many TRBV7-8 TRBD2 TRBJ2-2 17
TGCGCCAGCAAGGAGGTGATGAACACTGAAGCTTTCTTT CASKEVMNTEAFF many TRBV5-1 - TRBJ1-1 13
TGTGCCAGCAGTCTGGGACTAGCATCAGGGGAGCTGTTTTTT CASSLGLASGELFF many TRBV12-3/TRBV12-4 TRBD2 TRBJ2-2 14
TGTGCCAGCAGCTTAATGGGGGAGGCTCTGCAGTTCTTC CASSLMGEALQFF many TRBV11-3 - TRBJ2-1 13
TGTGCCAGCAGTTACGGCGAGCGGGGTACAGATACGCAGTATTTT CASSYGERGTDTQYF many TRBV28 TRBD2 TRBJ2-3 15
TGCAGCGTTGATGTGGGACAGAACACCGGGGAGCTGTTTTTT CSVDVGQNTGELFF many TRBV29-1 - TRBJ2-2 14
TGTGCCACCAGTGAAACGGGACAGGGCTTGGATGAGCAGTTCTTC CATSETGQGLDEQFF - TRBV24-1 TRBD1 TRBJ2-1 15
TGTGCCATCAGTGACAGGGGAGGAGCTGAAGCTTTCTTT CAISDRGGAEAFF many TRBV10-3 - TRBJ1-1 13
TGTGCCAGCAGCCTTGGGGGGCCTAATAACTATGGCTACACCTTC CASSLGGPNNYGYTF many TRBV27 - TRBJ1-2 15
TGCAGTGCTAGAGGCGACTTGAACAATGAGCAGTTCTTC CSARGDLNNEQFF many TRBV20-1 - TRBJ2-1 13
TGTGCCAGTAGTACAGTCGGGTCTAATGAAAAACTGTTTTTT CASSTVGSNEKLFF few TRBV19 - TRBJ1-4 14
TGTGCCAGCAGTTACTCGAATCCTGGGGACAAGACGGATACGCAGTATTTT CASSYSNPGDKTDTQYF many TRBV6-5 - TRBJ2-3 17
TGCAGTGCGCGTTACCAGGCCTACGAGCAGTACTTC CSARYQAYEQYF - TRBV20-1 - TRBJ2-7 12
TGTGCCAGCAGCCAACAGGGGAGTTCCTATAATTCACCCCTCCACTTT CASSQQGSSYNSPLHF many TRBV3-1 - TRBJ1-6 16
TGTGCCAGCAGCCGCGATCTGGACAGGGTGGGCGAGCAGTACTTC CASSRDLDRVGEQYF - TRBV7-2 TRBD1 TRBJ2-7 15
TGCGCCGGCCCCTCGGTGACTAGCGGGAGAGGCAGTCTGAACAATGAGCAGTTCTTC CAGPSVTSGRGSLNNEQFF many TRBV5-1 TRBD2 TRBJ2-1 19
TGTGCCAGCAGATATATCGACAGGGGCAATCAGCCCCAGCATTTT CASRYIDRGNQPQHF many TRBV12-3/TRBV12-4 TRBD1 TRBJ1-5 15
TGTGCCATCAGTGGGGAGGGGGGGCCTGGCAAAAACATTCAGTACTTC CAISGEGGPGKNIQYF - TRBV10-3 - TRBJ2-4 16
TGCAGTGCTAGAGACGGGGGCGGTCTTACGCAGTATTTT CSARDGGGLTQYF many TRBV20-1 - TRBJ2-3 13
TGTGCCATCAGTGTTTTAGGGCCGGACACTGAAGCTTTCTTT CAISVLGPDTEAFF many TRBV10-3 - TRBJ1-1 14
TGTGCCAGCAGAGAATACAATGAGCAGTTCTTC CASREYNEQFF many TRBV2 - TRBJ2-1 11
TGTGCCAGCTCAAGTCCCCCATCTAACTATGGCTACACCTTC CASSSPPSNYGYTF many TRBV18 - TRBJ1-2 14
TGCAGTGGTTTCCGGGACAGGAAGGGGGAGCAGTTCTTC CSGFRDRKGEQFF many TRBV20-1 TRBD1 TRBJ2-1 13
TGCGCCAGCAGCCAAGAGAGTAGGGGGTCGGTCAATGTGGGGGAGCTGTTTTTT CASSQESRGSVNVGELFF few TRBV4-1 - TRBJ2-2 18
TGCGCCAGCAGCCAAAGACAGGGGGCAGGTCAGCCCCAGCATTTT CASSQRQGAGQPQHF many TRBV4-1 TRBD1 TRBJ1-5 15
TGTGCCAGCACGAGATATAGCAATCAGCCCCAGCATTTT CASTRYSNQPQHF many TRBV6-1 - TRBJ1-5 13
TGTGCCAGCAGTGACGATAAAATGACAGATACGCAGTATTTT CASSDDKMTDTQYF many TRBV2 - TRBJ2-3 14
TGTGCCAGCAGCTTAGAAATAGGAAAGCCCCAGCATTTT CASSLEIGKPQHF few TRBV7-6 - TRBJ1-5 13
TGTGCCAGCAGTGACCGGGACCGCCCTCTCAATGGCTACACCTTC CASSDRDRPLNGYTF many TRBV6-1 - TRBJ1-2 15
TGTGCCAGCAGTGGGACAGGGTGGTACGGCTACACCTTC CASSGTGWYGYTF few TRBV25-1 TRBD1 TRBJ1-2 13